This entry concerns a single TCR beta chain. The target antigen is unknown. This sample was included in a study of cytomegalovirus exposure and HLA in healthy donors. Use of 60 Vbeta and 13 Jbeta primers characterized the PCR. The data were produced by immunoSEQ multiplex PCR, yet TCRdb's version contains in-frame clones alone and is incomplete. The sample lists about 160,000 clones, 80% to 90% seen once, with about 11% in the top ten. The length of the CDR3 is 11 residues. V was pared by 3 bases and J by 7 bases, with 8 bases between. Study observations and caveats: Near-uniform donor sequencing depth was presumed by presence/absence analyses. Most TCR sequences were rare, but some public TCRs occurred in many donors. Across HLA loci, a later analysis found differing TCR association rates, with DRB1 most and HLA-C fewest.

The J gene is TRBJ2-7, the V gene TRBV5-3, with a weak D call TRBD2 (5 bases). TRBV5-3 is identified as an open reading frame with a role that is uncertain. Material: PBMCs. The clonotype was recovered from a man aged 45 to 65 in good health and CMV-seropositive. CDR3 sequence reads: CARSSEREQYF. In DNA form, the CDR3 reads TGTGCCAGAAGCTCTGAGCGGGAGCAGTACTTC.